The 27 T cell receptor beta chains below were found in one sample sequenced in a study of cytomegalovirus exposure and HLA in healthy donors. The PCR used 60 Vbeta and 13 Jbeta primers. Measured with immunoSEQ multiplex PCR; TCRdb has only the in-frame clones, and not every one. Here the sample spans roughly 230,000 clones, around nine tenths being singletons. The sequencing input was PBMCs. The source is a girl aged 2-10 years in good health and CMV-seronegative.

The chain has TRBV9 and TRBJ2-1; TRBD2 matches 10 bases. This CDR3 is built from 14 residues. Germline V gene lookup returns CDR1 SGDLS and CDR2 YYNGEE. Trimming cost V 2 bases and J 5 bases; bases outside gene matches: 1. CDR3 nucleotides: TGTGCCAGCAGCGTCACTAGCGGGGACAATGAGCAGTTCTTC. It translates to CASSVTSGDNEQFF.

In regard to this clone: One junction end does not reproduce the germline sequence, and a read error may be involved. This sample also contains other DNA sequences that code for the same CDR3. V usage is TRBV2 and J usage is TRBJ2-7; 9 bases match TRBD1. This CDR3 comprises 16 residues. The germline V gene has CDR1 SNHLY and CDR2 FYNNEI. The chain's CDR3 is CASSSSSGTGHYEQYF. CDR3 sequence (DNA): TGTGCCAGCAGTAGTAGTTCTGGGACAGGGCACTACGAGCAGTACTTT.

J is TRBJ2-1 and V is TRBV13; D is perhaps TRBD2 (6 bases). The CDR3 has 14 amino acids. Germline CDR1 and CDR2: PRHDT and FYEKMQ (reference sequence). The V end was cut by 7 bases, the J end by 7 bases, with 17 bases between. The CDR3 sequence: CASINRREVNEQFF. DNA of the CDR3: TGTGCCAGCATTAACAGGAGGGAGGTGAATGAGCAGTTCTTC.

CDR3 sequence reads: CASSQGGTGGNQPQHF. The DNA for the CDR3 is TGTGCCAGCAGCCAAGGCGGGACAGGGGGAAATCAGCCCCAGCATTTT. The chain joins TRBV21-1 to TRBJ1-5; the table's TRBD1 call for D was not verified on the DNA. TRBV21-1 is a known pseudogene. This CDR3 has 16 residues.

This rearrangement joins TRBV5-1 to TRBJ2-1; possible D gene TRBD2, 6 bases. Germline V gene sequence: CDR1 SGHRS, CDR2 YFSETQ. V lost 6 bases to trimming and J lost 7 bases, with 20 bases between them. The CDR3 covers 15 residues. CDR3 sequence (DNA): TGCGCCAGCACCTCTTCGACCCCCCGGGGGAATGAGCAGTTCTTC. Amino acids: CASTSSTPRGNEQFF.

This rearrangement joins TRBV29-1 to TRBJ1-6, with 7 bases that match TRBD1. After removal of 8 bases from V and 6 bases from J, the junction contained 13 bases not matched to a gene. The CDR3 is made up of 15 amino acids. Looked up from germline, CDR1 is SQVTM and CDR2 is ANQGSEA. For the CDR3, the DNA is TGCAGCTTTTCCAGACAGGGTATATGTAATTCACCCCTCCACTTT. This sequence encodes CSFSRQGICNSPLHF.

This chain's CDR3 is CASSLRGGEAFF. As DNA, the CDR3 is TGTGCCAGCAGTTTACGGGGAGGTGAAGCTTTCTTT. The chain recombines TRBV27 with TRBJ1-1; D is uncertain. Germline assignment: CDR1 MNHEY and CDR2 SMNVEV (reference sequence). Deletions cut 2 bases from V and 7 bases from J, with 8 bases between. The CDR3 totals 12 residues.

The V and J genes are TRBV19 and TRBJ2-7; weak D call: TRBD2 (5 bases). The CDR3 has 11 residues. The V gene lost 5 bases and the J gene lost 3 bases, with 5 bases spanning the gap. Germline V gives CDR1 LNHDA, CDR2 SQIVND (reference sequence). CDR3 residues: CASSDYYEQYF. Written as DNA, the CDR3 is TGTGCCAGTAGTGACTACTACGAGCAGTACTTC.

Only one count was recorded for this clone. This chain connects TRBV7-8 to TRBJ2-3; 16 positions agree with TRBD2. The J segment lost 1 base and the V segment lost 3 bases, leaving 4 bases of the junction unmatched. This CDR3 region has 18 residues. In germline, CDR1 is SGHVS, CDR2 FQNEAQ. The CDR3 region is CASSFGTSGGVRTDTQYF. CDR3 nucleotide sequence: TGTGCCAGCAGCTTCGGGACTAGCGGGGGGGTACGCACAGATACGCAGTATTTT.

The chain uses TRBV27 and TRBJ1-2, with D perhaps matching TRBD1 (6 bases). Germline loops: CDR1 MNHEY, CDR2 SMNVEV (reference sequence). The CDR3 extends over 14 amino acids. V was cut by 6 bases and J by 4 bases, with 15 bases left in between. CDR3 region: CASRLTPDSYGYTF. The CDR3 nucleotides read TGTGCCAGCAGACTAACACCGGACAGCTATGGCTACACCTTC.

The V and J genes are TRBV7-3 and TRBJ1-1; unclear D gene. Germline CDR1 and CDR2: SGHTA and FQGTGA. The V end lost 2 bases, the J end lost 1 base, and 23 bases lay between the germline ends. The length of the CDR3 is 19 residues. CDR3 amino acids: CASSLRGPTTSGSNTEAFF. The CDR3 DNA follows: TGTGCCAGCAGCTTACGCGGGCCGACAACTAGTGGTTCGAACACTGAAGCTTTCTTT.

V usage is TRBV6-1 and J usage is TRBJ1-1, with 7 bases that match TRBD1. CDR1 is MNHNS and CDR2 is SASEGT in the germline V gene. This CDR3 region has 18 residues. V dropped 2 bases and J dropped 7; count of bases not matched to a gene: 19. This CDR3 is CASSESSLDRWIYIEAFF. CDR3 nucleotide sequence: TGTGCCAGCAGTGAAAGCTCCTTGGACAGGTGGATTTATATTGAAGCTTTCTTT.

The gene calls are TRBV18 and TRBJ2-1; 15 positions match TRBD2. CDR3 length equals 17 residues. In germline, CDR1 is KGHSH, CDR2 LQKENI. V lost 2 bases to trimming and J lost 6 bases; unmatched junction nucleotides: 5. DNA of the CDR3: TGTGCCAGCTCACCAATGGGACTAGCGGGGGGCGCCAATGAGCAGTTCTTC. The encoded protein is CASSPMGLAGGANEQFF.

The V call is TRBV7-9, the J call TRBJ2-3; D gene uncertain. This CDR3 has 14 amino acids. Per the germline V gene, CDR1 is SEHNR and CDR2 is FQNEAQ (reference sequence). V lost 5 bases and J lost 2, with 11 bases in between. The CDR3 loop is CASSPPPPTDTQYF. The CDR3 coding sequence is TGTGCCAGCAGCCCCCCTCCCCCCACAGATACGCAGTATTTT.

This clone was seen only once. J is TRBJ2-7 and V is TRBV5-5; maybe TRBD2 (6 bases). Germline V lookup: CDR1 SGHKS, CDR2 YYEKEE (reference sequence). Trimming left V 2 bases short and J 5 bases short, with 26 bases between. The CDR3 runs 18 residues. The CDR3, as DNA: TGTGCCAGCAGCTTCCTTCGACTAGGAGGACTTCTAGGGAACGAGCAGTACTTC. Protein: CASSFLRLGGLLGNEQYF.

The chain recombines TRBV7-9 with TRBJ1-1; 10 bases are shared with TRBD1. CDR1 is SEHNR, CDR2 FQNEAQ, per germline (reference sequence). J gave up 10 bases and V 1 base, and 6 bases lay outside the gene matches. This CDR3 has 14 residues. CDR3 nucleotide sequence: TGTGCCAGCAGCTTAGGAGGGACAGGGGTAGGAGCTTTCTTT. As protein: CASSLGGTGVGAFF.

This rearrangement joins TRBV2 to TRBJ1-4; TRBD1 might be the D (6 bases). The CDR3 loop spans 12 amino acids. Germline CDR1 SNHLY, CDR2 FYNNEI. Trimming took 7 bases from V and 7 from J, leaving 10 bases between them. The CDR3 nucleotides read TGTGCCAGCACTGGGGGCGGTGAAAAACTGTTTTTT. Protein product: CASTGGGEKLFF.

The V call is TRBV18, the J call TRBJ2-7; TRBD2 might be the D (6 bases). Per the germline V gene, CDR1 is KGHSH and CDR2 is LQKENI. The CDR3 spans 14 residues. The V and J ends lost 3 bases and 3 bases respectively, with 12 bases between them. The CDR3, as DNA: TGTGCCAGCTCACCGCTAGCGACACGCTACGAGCAGTACTTC. It encodes CASSPLATRYEQYF. Using reference TRBV18 and TRBJ2-7 for the parts outside the CDR3, the full variable domain is NAGVMQNPRHLVRRRGQEARLRCSPMKGHSHVYWYRQLPEEGLKFMVYLQKENIIDESGMPKERFSAEFPKEGPSILRIQQVVRGDSAAYFCASSPLATRYEQYFGPGTRLTVT.

V is TRBV19 and J is TRBJ1-4, with no clear D. The CDR3 runs 12 residues. Trimming took 0 bases from V and 11 from J, leaving 7 bases between them. Germline assignment: CDR1 LNHDA and CDR2 SQIVND (reference sequence). The chain's CDR3 is CASSIEVGKLFF. For the CDR3, the DNA is TGTGCCAGTAGTATAGAGGTGGGCAAACTGTTTTTT.

Concerning this clone itself: The sample contains more than one DNA sequence encoding this CDR3. The CDR3 DNA reads TGTGCCAGCTCACCAGGACAGGGGGCCAATCAGCCCCAGCATTTT. As protein: CASSPGQGANQPQHF. V usage is TRBV18 and J usage is TRBJ1-5, with 11 bases fitting TRBD1. Per germline, CDR1 KGHSH and CDR2 LQKENI. V lost 2 bases and J lost 3; bases outside the gene matches: 0. CDR3 length equals 15 residues.

This clone was recorded only once. V is TRBV19 and J is TRBJ2-7, with TRBD1 matching 8 bases. Germline V CDR1 and CDR2: LNHDA, SQIVND (reference sequence). The CDR3 loop spans 14 amino acids. V shed 8 bases and J 7 bases; nucleotides not matched to a gene: 13. The CDR3 region has the DNA TGTGCCAGTCGCCCAGGGCAGGGGGCGGGGGAGCAGTACTTC. Amino acids: CASRPGQGAGEQYF.

CDR3 in amino acids: CASSGGGLAANYGYTF. The CDR3 nucleotides are TGTGCCAGCAGCGGGGGGGGCCTGGCGGCTAACTATGGCTACACCTTC. The J gene is TRBJ1-2, the V gene TRBV5-8, with D perhaps matching TRBD1 (6 bases). V was shortened by 4 bases and J by 0 bases, with 16 bases between the two germline ends. Germline-derived CDR1 and CDR2 are SGHTS and YDEGEE. This CDR3 has 16 amino acids.

This clone appeared once. The CDR3 sequence is CASSIQGDGTEAFF. CDR3 sequence (DNA): TGTGCCAGCAGCATACAGGGGGACGGCACTGAAGCTTTCTTT. The chain joins TRBV13 to TRBJ1-1, with 8 positions matching TRBD1. Germline V CDR1 and CDR2: PRHDT, FYEKMQ (reference sequence). V lost 5 bases and J lost 4; bases outside the gene matches: 6. This CDR3 contains 14 residues.

V is TRBV5-1 and J is TRBJ2-5; 8 nucleotides agree with TRBD2. Per the germline V gene, CDR1 is SGHRS and CDR2 is YFSETQ. Trimming at V came to 0 bases and at J to 2 bases, leaving 3 bases not matched to a gene. This CDR3 spans 15 amino acids. CDR3 sequence: CASSLAGRVQETQYF. DNA for the CDR3: TGCGCCAGCAGCTTGGCCGGGAGGGTACAAGAGACCCAGTACTTC.

The table lists this clone with a few counts. The germline gene is not matched at one end of the junction; a read error may be the cause. The rearrangement links TRBV6-5 to TRBJ2-7; D perhaps matches TRBD1 (6 bases). There are 12 residues in the CDR3. Germline CDR1 reads MNHEY; CDR2 reads SVGAGI. The CDR3 reads CASRTQGYEQYF. The CDR3 nucleotides are TGTGCCAGCAGAACACAGGGCTACGAGCAATACTTC.

The chain combines TRBV25-1 with TRBJ2-5; D is unresolved. TRBJ2-7 explains the end of the DNA better; the J call may be wrong. This CDR3 region has 14 residues. Germline V lookup: CDR1 MGHDK, CDR2 SYGVNS. DNA of the CDR3: TGTGCCAGCAGTGAATGGAGCAGAGAGTACGAGCAGTACTTC. Translation: CASSEWSREYEQYF.

This sequence joins TRBV6-5 and TRBJ1-1, with D unclear. The CDR3 covers 14 residues. V was trimmed by 7 bases and J by 5 bases, leaving 17 bases between them. Germline values: CDR1 MNHEY, CDR2 SVGAGI. The CDR3: CASNRGWFVTEAFF. The DNA of the CDR3 is TGTGCCAGCAATCGCGGGTGGTTTGTTACTGAAGCTTTCTTT.